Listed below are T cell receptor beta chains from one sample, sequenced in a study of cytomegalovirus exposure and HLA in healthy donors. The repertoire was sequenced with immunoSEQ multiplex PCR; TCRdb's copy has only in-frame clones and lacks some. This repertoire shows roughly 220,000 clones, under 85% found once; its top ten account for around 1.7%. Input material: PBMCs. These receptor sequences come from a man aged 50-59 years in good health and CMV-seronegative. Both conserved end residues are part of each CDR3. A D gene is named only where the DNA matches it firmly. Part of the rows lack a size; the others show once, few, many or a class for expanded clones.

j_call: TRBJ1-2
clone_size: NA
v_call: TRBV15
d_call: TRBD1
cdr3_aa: CATSRVTTGSGYTF

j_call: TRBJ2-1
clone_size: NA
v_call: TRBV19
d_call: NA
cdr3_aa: CASRPTQGREQFF

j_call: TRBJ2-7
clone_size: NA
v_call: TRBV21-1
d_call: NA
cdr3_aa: CASSKGSGGSYEQYF

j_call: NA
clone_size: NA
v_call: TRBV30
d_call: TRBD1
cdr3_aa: CAWEKNRGLEQYF

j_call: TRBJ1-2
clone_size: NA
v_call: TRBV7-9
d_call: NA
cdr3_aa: CASSSPGQTNYGYTF

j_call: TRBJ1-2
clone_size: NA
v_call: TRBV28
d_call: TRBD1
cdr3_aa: CASSSTTGGDYGYTF

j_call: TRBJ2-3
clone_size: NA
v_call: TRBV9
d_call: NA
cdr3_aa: CASSLTETSNSQYF

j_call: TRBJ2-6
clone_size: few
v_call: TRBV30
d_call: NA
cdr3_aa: CAWSFLTGPSGANVLTF

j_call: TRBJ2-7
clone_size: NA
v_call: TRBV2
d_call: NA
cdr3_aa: CASNEGTYEQYF

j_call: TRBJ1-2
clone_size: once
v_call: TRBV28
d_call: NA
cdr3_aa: CASSSSPVYGYTF

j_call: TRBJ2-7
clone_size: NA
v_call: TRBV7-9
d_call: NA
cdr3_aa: CASSKDLSSYEQYF

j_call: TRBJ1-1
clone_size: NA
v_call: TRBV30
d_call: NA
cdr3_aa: CAWSVQARAEAFF

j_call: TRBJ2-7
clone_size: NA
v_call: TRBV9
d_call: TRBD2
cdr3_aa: CASSYGTSEVYEQYF

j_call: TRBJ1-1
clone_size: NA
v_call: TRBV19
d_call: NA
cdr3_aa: CASSPRDTNTEAFF

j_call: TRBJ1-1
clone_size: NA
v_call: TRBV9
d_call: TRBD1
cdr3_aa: CASSVATGGGFAFF

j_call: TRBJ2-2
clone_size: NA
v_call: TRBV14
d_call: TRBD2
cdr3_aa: CASSPWTSGRNGELFF

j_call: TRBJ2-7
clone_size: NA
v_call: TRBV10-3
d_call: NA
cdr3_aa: CAIRAPGGNYEQYF

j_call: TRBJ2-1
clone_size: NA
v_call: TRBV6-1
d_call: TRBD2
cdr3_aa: CASLLAGYNEQFF

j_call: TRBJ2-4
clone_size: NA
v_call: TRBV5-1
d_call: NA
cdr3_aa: CASSTPGSLNIQYF

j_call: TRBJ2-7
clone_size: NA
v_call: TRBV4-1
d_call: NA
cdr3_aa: CASSQDNRGSSYEQYF

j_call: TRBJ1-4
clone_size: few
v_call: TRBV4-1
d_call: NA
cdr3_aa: CASSQRGSSMNEKLFF

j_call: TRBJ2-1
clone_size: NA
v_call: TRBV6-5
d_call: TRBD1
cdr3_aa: CASSTPGQAVNEQFF

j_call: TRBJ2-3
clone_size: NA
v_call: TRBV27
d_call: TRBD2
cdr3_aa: CASSLLLAGGPTDTQYF

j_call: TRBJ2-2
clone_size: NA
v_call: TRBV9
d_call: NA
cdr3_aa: CASSVKFRDTGELFF

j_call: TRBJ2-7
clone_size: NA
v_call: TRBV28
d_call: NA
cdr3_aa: CASRLGDFFYEQYF

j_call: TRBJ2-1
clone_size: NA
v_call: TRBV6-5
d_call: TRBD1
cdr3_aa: CASSYSGQGGKNEQFF

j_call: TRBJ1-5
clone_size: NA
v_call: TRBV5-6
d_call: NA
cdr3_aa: CASSFRGVNQPQHF

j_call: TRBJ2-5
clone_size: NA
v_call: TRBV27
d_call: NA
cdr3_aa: CASSPRGGNSGLHKWETQYF

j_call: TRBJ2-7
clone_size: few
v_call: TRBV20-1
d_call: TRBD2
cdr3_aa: CSPRTSAAQYF